This T cell receptor beta chain was captured in a study of T-cell reconstitution after alpha-beta-depleted transplantation in children. Between the trimmed V and J ends, which lost 6 bases and 3 bases, there was a span of 14 bases. Germline V gives CDR1 SGHAT, CDR2 FQNNGV. The CDR3 has 15 residues. Construction of the TCRbeta library involved unique molecular identifiers. TCRdb itself ran the PCR reads through MiXCR, one entry per CDR3 protein. The sample lists about 590,000 distinct CDR3 sequences, 13% seen once, with about 2.2% in the top ten. This clonotype has at least ten counts. Its antigen is unidentified. Study conclusions and caveats: When one year had passed after transplant, most T-cell counts and diversity came from newly produced T cells. About two months after transplant, alpha-beta T cells reportedly came from several hundred expanded graft clones. After transplant, high TCRbeta diversity at day 60 in some patients arose from surviving recipient T cells and thymic progenitors.

The chain is built from TRBV11-2 and TRBJ2-2; no firm D call. The specimen was PBMCs, mostly from graft donor cells, collected 360 days after TCRalphabeta/CD19-depleted stem cell transplant. This sequence was found in a male patient between 5 and 17 years old who had a stem cell transplant for acute myeloid leukemia, so the T cells may come from the graft donor. The CDR3 DNA reads TGTGCCAGCAGTTATCCCGACGTGCACACCGGGGAGCTGTTTTTT. Translation gives CASSYPDVHTGELFF. Looking up the rest from reference TRBV11-2 and TRBJ2-2 gives the full variable domain: EAGVAQSPRYKIIEKRQSVAFWCNPISGHATLYWYQQILGQGPKLLIQFQNNGVVDDSQLPKDRFSAERLKGVDSTLKIQPAKLEDSAVYLCASSYPDVHTGELFFGEGSRLTVL.